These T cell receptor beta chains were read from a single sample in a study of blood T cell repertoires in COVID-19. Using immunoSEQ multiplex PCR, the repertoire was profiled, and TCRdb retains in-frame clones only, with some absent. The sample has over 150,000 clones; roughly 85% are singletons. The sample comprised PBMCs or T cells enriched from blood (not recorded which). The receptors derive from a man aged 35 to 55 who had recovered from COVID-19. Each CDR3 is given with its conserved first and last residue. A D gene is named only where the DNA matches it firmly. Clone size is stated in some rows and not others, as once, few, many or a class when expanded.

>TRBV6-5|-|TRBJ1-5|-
TGTGCCAGCAGTTACTCGGGGCAGAGCAATCAGCCCCAGCATTTT
CASSYSGQSNQPQHF
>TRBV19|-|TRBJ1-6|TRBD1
TGTGCCAGTAGTTCCTCGGACAGGGCCAATTCACCCCTCCACTTT
CASSSSDRANSPLHF
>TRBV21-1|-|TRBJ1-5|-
TGTGCCAGCAGCAATCCTCCGGGACAGGGGAAGGATCAGCCCCAGCATTTT
CASSNPPGQGKDQPQHF
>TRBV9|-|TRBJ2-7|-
TGTGCCAGCAGCGCGGACAGCTACGAGCAGTACTTC
CASSADSYEQYF
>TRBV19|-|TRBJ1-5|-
TGTGCCAGTAGTATCGACATTTCGTTGGCTCAGCCCCAGCATTTT
CASSIDISLAQPQHF
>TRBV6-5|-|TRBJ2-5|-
TGTGCCAGCAGTCCCTCGGGGGGCACACGGGAGACCCAGTACTTC
CASSPSGGTRETQYF
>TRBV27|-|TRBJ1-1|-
TGTGCCAGCAGTTCGGTGAACACTGAAGCTTTCTTT
CASSSVNTEAFF
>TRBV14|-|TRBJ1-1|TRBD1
TGTGCCAGCAGCTCGACAGGGGTAGGAACTGAAGCTTTCTTT
CASSSTGVGTEAFF
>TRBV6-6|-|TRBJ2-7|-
TGTGCCAGCAGCCGCGGGGAAGGGAGGTACGAGCAGTACTTC
CASSRGEGRYEQYF
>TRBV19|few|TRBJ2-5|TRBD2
TGTGCCAGTAGTTCCCTCCGCAGTGAGCGGGGGGGGAGGGAGACCCAGTACTTC
CASSSLRSERGGRETQYF
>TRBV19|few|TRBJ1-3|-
TGTGCCAGTAGTATCCAGGGACTCCCTTACTCTGGAAACACCATATATTTT
CASSIQGLPYSGNTIYF
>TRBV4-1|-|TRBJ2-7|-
TGCGCCAGCAGCCCCCCCGGACAGTCCTCCTACGAGCAGTACTTC
CASSPPGQSSYEQYF
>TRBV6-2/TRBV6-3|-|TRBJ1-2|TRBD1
TGTGCCAGCAGCCCTCCACCAGGGGGCAAAGGGTATGGCTACACCTTC
CASSPPPGGKGYGYTF
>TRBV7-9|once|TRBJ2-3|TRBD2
TGTGCCAGCAGCTCCATGACTAGCGGGCTGCCAGATACGCAGTATTTT
CASSSMTSGLPDTQYF
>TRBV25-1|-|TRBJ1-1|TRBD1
TGTGCCAGCAGTTTCGACAGGGGAATGAACACTGAAGCTTTCTTT
CASSFDRGMNTEAFF
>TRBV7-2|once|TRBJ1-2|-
TGTGCCAGCAGCCCCCGCTCGGATGGCTACACCTTC
CASSPRSDGYTF
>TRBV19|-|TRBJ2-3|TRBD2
TGTGCCAGTAGTATGGTTAGCGGGAGTCCAGATACGCAGTATTTT
CASSMVSGSPDTQYF
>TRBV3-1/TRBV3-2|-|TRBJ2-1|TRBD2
TGTGCCAGCAGCCAAGGAGGACTAGCGGGAGTCGACAATGAGCAGTTCTTC
CASSQGGLAGVDNEQFF
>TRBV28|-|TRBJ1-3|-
TGTGCCAGCGTCGTTGGAAACACCATATATTTT
CASVVGNTIYF
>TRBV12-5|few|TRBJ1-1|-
TGTGCTAGTGGTTTGACCCAGAGGACTGAAGCTTTCTTT
CASGLTQRTEAFF
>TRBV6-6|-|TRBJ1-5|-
TGTGCCAGCAGTTACAAAGGGGAAGGCAATCAGCCCCAGCATTTT
CASSYKGEGNQPQHF
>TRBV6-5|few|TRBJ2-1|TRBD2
TGTGCCTGTACGGGGGGGAATAAAAATGAGCAGTTCTTC
CACTGGNKNEQFF
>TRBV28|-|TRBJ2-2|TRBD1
TGTGCCAGCAGCCCACCACCCCAAGGGGGCCCCACCCTCTACACCGGGGAGCTGTTTTTT
CASSPPPQGGPTLYTGELFF
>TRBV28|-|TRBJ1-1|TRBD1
TGTGCCAGCAGTCCCCGACAGGGGAGGAACACTGAAGCTTTCTTT
CASSPRQGRNTEAFF
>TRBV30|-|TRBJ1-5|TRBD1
TGTGCCTGGAAGGGACAGGGCCATCAGCCCCAGCATTTT
CAWKGQGHQPQHF
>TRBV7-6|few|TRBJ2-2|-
TGTGCCAGCAGCTTAGGCTTAAGGACTACCAAGGTCGGGGAGCTGTTTTTT
CASSLGLRTTKVGELFF
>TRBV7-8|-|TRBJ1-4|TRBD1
TGTGCCAGCAGCTTAGGGGACAGGGTGACGTTTGATGAAAAACTGTTTTTT
CASSLGDRVTFDEKLFF
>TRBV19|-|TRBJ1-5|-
TGTGCCAGTCAACCCCCCACGGGGAATCAGCCCCAGCATTTT
CASQPPTGNQPQHF
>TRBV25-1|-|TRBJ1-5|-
TGTGCCAGCAGCCCCGAGATTAGCAATCAGCCCCAGCATTTT
CASSPEISNQPQHF
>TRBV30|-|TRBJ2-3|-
TGTGCCTTACAAGTTGGGCAGGGTGGCACAGATACGCAGTATTTT
CALQVGQGGTDTQYF
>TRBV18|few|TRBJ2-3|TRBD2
TGTGCCAGCTCACGACAAGCGGGAGGCAGCACAGATACGCAGTATTTT
CASSRQAGGSTDTQYF
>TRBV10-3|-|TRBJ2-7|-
TGTGCCATCAGTGGTCCCGCGCAGGGAAACTCCTACGAGCAGTACTTC
CAISGPAQGNSYEQYF
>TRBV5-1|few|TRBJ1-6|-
TGCGCCAGCAGCTTGGACAGGGTGGGTTCACCCCTCCACTTT
CASSLDRVGSPLHF
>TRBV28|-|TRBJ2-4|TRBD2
TGTGCCAGCAGGGAGTCCTCGGGGGGGACAGCGGGAGGCCAGGCTCAGTACTTC
CASRESSGGTAGGQAQYF